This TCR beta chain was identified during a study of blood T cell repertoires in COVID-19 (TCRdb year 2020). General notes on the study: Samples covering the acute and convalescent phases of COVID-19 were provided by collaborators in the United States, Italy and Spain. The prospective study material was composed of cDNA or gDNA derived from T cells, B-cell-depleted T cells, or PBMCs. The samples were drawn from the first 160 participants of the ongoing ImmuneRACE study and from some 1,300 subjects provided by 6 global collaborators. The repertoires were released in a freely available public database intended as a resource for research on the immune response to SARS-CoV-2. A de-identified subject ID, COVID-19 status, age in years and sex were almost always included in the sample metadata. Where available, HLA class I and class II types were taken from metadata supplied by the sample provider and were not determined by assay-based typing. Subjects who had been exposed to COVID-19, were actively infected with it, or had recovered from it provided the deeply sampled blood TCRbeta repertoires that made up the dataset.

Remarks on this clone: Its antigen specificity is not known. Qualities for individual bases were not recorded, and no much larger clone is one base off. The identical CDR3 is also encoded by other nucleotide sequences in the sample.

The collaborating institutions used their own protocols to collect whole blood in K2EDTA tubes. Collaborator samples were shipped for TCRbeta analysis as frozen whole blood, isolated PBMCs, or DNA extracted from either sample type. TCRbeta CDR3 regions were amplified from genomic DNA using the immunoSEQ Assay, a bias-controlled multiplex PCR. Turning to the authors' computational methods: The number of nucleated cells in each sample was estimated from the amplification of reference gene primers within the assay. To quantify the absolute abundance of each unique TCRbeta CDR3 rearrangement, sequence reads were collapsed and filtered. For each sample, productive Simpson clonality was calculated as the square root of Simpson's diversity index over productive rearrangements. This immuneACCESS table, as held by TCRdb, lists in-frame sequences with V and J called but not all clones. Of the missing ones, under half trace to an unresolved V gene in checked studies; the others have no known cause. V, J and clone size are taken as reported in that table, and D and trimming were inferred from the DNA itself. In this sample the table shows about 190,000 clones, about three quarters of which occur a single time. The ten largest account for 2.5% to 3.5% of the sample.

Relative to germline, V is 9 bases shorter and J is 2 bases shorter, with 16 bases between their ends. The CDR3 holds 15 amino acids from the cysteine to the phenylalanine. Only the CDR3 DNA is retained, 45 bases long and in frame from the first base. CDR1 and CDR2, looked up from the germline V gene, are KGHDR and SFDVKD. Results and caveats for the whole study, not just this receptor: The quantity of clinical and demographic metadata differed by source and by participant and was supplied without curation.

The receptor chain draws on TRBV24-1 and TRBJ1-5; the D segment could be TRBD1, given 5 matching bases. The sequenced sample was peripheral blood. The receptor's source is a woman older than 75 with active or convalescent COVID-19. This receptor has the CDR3 CATSPGGAGNQPQHF. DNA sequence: TGTGCCACCTCCCCCGGTGGGGCCGGCAATCAGCCCCAGCATTTT.